Below, one TCR beta chain is given with its context. It has no known antigen specificity. No base-level quality is on record; no much larger clone is a single base apart. This entry belongs to a study of blood T cell repertoires in COVID-19 (dated by TCRdb to the early 2020s). For the study in its entirety: Samples from collaborators originated in the United States, Italy and Spain and spanned both the acute and convalescent phases of COVID-19. A freely available public database, intended as a resource for researchers studying the immune response to SARS-CoV-2, is where the repertoires were released. The samples were drawn from the first 160 participants of the ongoing ImmuneRACE study and from 1,254 subjects provided by 6 global collaborators. Deeply sampled blood TCRbeta repertoires from subjects exposed to, actively infected with, or recovered from COVID-19 were included in the dataset. Nearly every sample came with metadata listing a de-identified subject ID, COVID-19 status, age in years and sex. The material from the prospective study consisted of cDNA or gDNA derived from T cells, B-cell-depleted T cells, or PBMCs. Where HLA class I and class II types were available, the types were taken from metadata supplied by the sample provider, not from assay-based typing. What the work shows at the level of the full study, not this receptor alone: The quantity of clinical and demographic metadata differed by source and by participant and was supplied without curation.

The collaborating institutions used their own protocols to collect whole blood in K2EDTA tubes. For TCRbeta analysis, collaborators shipped samples in one of three forms: frozen whole blood, isolated PBMCs, or DNA extracted from either of those sample types. TCRbeta CDR3 regions were amplified from genomic DNA by means of the immunoSEQ Assay, a bias-controlled multiplex PCR. The paper's data handling went like this. Nucleated cell counts per sample were estimated from amplification of reference gene primers within the assay. To quantify the absolute abundance of each unique TCRbeta CDR3 rearrangement, sequence reads were collapsed and filtered. For each sample, productive Simpson clonality was calculated as the square root of Simpson's diversity index over productive rearrangements. TCRdb limited this immuneACCESS table to in-frame rearrangements with V and J called. A share of clones is missing; checked studies link under half to unresolved V genes, and the rest is unexplained. From that table come the V and J calls and clone size; the DNA was used to work out D and trimming. For this sample there are some 67,000 clones; around 87% appear just once. 5% to 6.5% of the sample rests with the top ten.

CDR1 and CDR2, per the germline V gene, are SNHLY and FYNNEI. Here V drops 8 bases and J drops 6 bases, and the junction holds 10 bases not matched to any gene. Inclusive of the bounding cysteine and phenylalanine, the CDR3 is 14 residues long. CDR3 DNA is the only sequence kept; it has 42 bases, read in frame from the first base. The sequence was obtained from a man in his fifties with active COVID-19. The receptor chain draws on TRBV2 and TRBJ2-3, with 8 bases matching TRBD1. The sequencing input was peripheral blood. The nucleotide sequence is TGTGCCAGCGGAGGAGGGTACAGGGGGGATACGCAGTATTTT. This encodes CASGGGYRGDTQYF.